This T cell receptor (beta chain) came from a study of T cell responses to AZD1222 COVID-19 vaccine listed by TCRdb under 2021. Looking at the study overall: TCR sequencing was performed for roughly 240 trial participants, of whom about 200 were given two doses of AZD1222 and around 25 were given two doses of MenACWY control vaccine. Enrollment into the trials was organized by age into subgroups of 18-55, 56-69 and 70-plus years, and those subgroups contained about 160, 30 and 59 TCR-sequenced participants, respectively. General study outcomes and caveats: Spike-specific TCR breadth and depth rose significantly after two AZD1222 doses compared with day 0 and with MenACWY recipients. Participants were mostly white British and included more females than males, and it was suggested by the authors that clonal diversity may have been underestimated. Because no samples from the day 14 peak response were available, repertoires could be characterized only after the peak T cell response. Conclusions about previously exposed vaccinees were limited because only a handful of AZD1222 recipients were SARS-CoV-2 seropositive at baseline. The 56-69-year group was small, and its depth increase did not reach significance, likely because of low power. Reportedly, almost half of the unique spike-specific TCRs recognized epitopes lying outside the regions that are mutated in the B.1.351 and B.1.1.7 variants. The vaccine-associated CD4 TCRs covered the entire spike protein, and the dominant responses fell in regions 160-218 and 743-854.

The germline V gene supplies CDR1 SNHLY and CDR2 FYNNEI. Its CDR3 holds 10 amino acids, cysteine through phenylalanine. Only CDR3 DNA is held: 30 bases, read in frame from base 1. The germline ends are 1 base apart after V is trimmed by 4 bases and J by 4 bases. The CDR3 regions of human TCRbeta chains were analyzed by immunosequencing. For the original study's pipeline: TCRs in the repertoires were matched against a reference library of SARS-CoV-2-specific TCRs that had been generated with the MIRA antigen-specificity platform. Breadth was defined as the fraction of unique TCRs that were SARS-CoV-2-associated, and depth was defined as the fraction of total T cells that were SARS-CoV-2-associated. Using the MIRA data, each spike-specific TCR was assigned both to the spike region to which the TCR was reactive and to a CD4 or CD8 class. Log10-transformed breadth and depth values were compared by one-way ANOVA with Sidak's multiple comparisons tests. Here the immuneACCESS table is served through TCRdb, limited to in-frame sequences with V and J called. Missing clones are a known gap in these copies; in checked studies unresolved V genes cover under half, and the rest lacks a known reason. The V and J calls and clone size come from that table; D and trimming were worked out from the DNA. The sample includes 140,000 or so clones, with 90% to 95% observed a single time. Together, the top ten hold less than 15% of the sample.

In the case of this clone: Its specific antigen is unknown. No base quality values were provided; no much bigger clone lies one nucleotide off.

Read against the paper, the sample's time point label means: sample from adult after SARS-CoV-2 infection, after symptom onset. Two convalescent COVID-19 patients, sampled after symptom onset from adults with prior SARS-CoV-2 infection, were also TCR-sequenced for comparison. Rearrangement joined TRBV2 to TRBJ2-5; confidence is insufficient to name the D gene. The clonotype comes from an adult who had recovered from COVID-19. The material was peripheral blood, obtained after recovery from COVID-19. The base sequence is TGTGCCAGCAGTGTAGAGACCCAGTACTTC. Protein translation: CASSVETQYF.